The clone carrying this T cell receptor (beta chain) showed up just a few times. Its antigen is not known. This CDR3 is 15 amino acids long. V was pared by 0 bases and J by 4 bases, with 4 bases of the junction left unmatched. Germline loops: CDR1 MGHRA, CDR2 YSYEKL. Unique molecular identifiers were used in preparing the TCRbeta library. TCRdb fed the PCR reads into MiXCR, producing one record per CDR3 protein. The sample carries about 980,000 distinct CDR3 sequences, about 31% recorded once. The data belong to a study of T-cell reconstitution after alpha-beta-depleted transplantation in children. The study's findings and limits: At day 60, the high TCRbeta diversity found in some patients originated from recipient T cells and thymic progenitors that had survived.

The material was PBMCs, mostly from graft donor cells, obtained 360 days after TCRalphabeta/CD19-depleted stem cell transplant. The sequence was collected from a boy in the first two years of life who had a stem cell transplant for SCID, so the T cells may come from the graft donor. The gene calls are TRBV4-1 and TRBJ2-5, with 8 bases fitting TRBD2. The CDR3 loop reads CASSQDGTRGETQYF. CDR3 DNA: TGCGCCAGCAGCCAAGATGGGACTAGGGGAGAGACCCAGTACTTC.